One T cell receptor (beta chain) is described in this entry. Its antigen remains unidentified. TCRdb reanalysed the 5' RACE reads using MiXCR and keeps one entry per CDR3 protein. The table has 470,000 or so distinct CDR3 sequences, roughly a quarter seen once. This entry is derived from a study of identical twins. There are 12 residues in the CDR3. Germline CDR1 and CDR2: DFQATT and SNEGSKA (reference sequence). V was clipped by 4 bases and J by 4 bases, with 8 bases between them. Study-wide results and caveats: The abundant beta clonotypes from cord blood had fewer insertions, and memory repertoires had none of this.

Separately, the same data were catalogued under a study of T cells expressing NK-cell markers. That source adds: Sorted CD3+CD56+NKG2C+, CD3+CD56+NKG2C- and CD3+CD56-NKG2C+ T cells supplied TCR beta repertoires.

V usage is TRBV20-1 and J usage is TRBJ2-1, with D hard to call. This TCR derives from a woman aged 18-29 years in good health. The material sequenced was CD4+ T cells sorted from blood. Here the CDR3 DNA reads TGCAGTGCTAAATCCTCTTACAATGAGCAGTTCTTC. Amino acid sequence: CSAKSSYNEQFF.